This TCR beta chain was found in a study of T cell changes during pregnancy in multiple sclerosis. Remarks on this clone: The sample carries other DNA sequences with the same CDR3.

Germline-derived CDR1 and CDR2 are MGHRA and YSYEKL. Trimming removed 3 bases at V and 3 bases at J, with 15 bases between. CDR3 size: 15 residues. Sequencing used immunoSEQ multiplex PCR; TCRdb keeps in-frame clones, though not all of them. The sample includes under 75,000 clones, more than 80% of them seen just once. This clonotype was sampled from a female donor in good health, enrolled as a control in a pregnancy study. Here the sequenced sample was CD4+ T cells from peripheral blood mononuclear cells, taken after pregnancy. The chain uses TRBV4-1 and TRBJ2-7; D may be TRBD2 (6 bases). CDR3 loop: CASSQEGQGGYEQYF. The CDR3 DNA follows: TGCGCCAGCAGCCAGGAGGGGCAGGGCGGCTACGAGCAGTACTTC.